Shown below are 26 T cell receptor beta chains from a single sample sequenced in a study of T cells after yellow fever vaccination. TCRdb recomputed calls from the 5' RACE reads with MiXCR, one row per CDR3 protein. The table shows 300,000 to 400,000 distinct CDR3 sequences, with roughly 6.1% occurring only once. This specimen consisted of PBMCs, obtained 5 days after the yellow fever booster vaccination. All receptors come from a man younger than 40 who received the YFV17D yellow fever vaccine.

The chain carries TRBV30 and TRBJ2-7, with 8 bases matching TRBD2. V lost 1 base and J lost 5; bases outside the gene matches: 7. This CDR3 region has 14 residues. Looked up from germline, CDR1 is GTSNPN and CDR2 is SVGIG (reference sequence). The CDR3 DNA is TGTGCCTGGAGTGAAGGCGGGAGGAAGAACGAGCAGTACTTC. It is translated as CAWSEGGRKNEQYF.

Ten or more counts support this clonotype. The CDR3 region is CASSLVGTSGYEQYF. CDR3 DNA: TGTGCCAGCAGCTTAGTTGGGACTAGCGGATACGAGCAGTACTTC. V and J are TRBV7-8 and TRBJ2-7; TRBD2 matches 11 bases. Germline V CDR1 and CDR2: SGHVS, FQNEAQ. Trimming removed 1 base from V and 4 bases from J; junction bases left unmatched: 3. The CDR3 spans 15 residues.

This clonotype was seen at least ten times. The V call is TRBV11-2, the J call TRBJ2-5; unclear D gene. V dropped 0 bases and J dropped 7 bases, with 9 bases sitting between them. In germline, CDR1 is SGHAT, CDR2 FQNNGV. CDR3 length equals 13 residues. In nucleotides, the CDR3 is TGTGCCAGCAGCTTAGAGGTCTGGGGGACCCAGTACTTC. Its translation: CASSLEVWGTQYF.

This clonotype was counted ten times or more. The chain joins TRBV6-1 to TRBJ2-7; D is possibly TRBD1 or TRBD2 (6 bases each). CDR1 and CDR2 (germline): MNHNS, SASEGT. The CDR3 has 16 residues. V lost 8 bases to trimming and J lost 1 base, with 21 bases between them. CDR3 amino acids: CASSQRGGDTSYEQYF. The CDR3 bases are TGTGCCAGCTCCCAACGGGGCGGGGACACTTCCTACGAGCAGTACTTC.

This clonotype was recorded at least ten times. The V and J genes are TRBV10-3 and TRBJ2-1; 9 bases fit TRBD2. J gave up 6 bases and V 0 bases, and 6 bases lay outside the gene matches. CDR1 ENHRY and CDR2 SYGVKD come from the germline V gene. The CDR3 covers 16 residues. CDR3 region: CAISESKLAGLNEQFF. CDR3 DNA: TGTGCCATCAGTGAGTCAAAACTAGCGGGTCTCAATGAGCAGTTCTTC.

This clonotype has only a few counts. The chain recombines TRBV19 with TRBJ1-1; D gene unclear. The CDR3 length is 13 residues. Trimming took off 0 bases at V and 6 bases at J, with 8 bases between the two ends. CDR1 LNHDA and CDR2 SQIVND come from the germline V gene (reference sequence). CDR3 amino acids: CASSIDGWSEAFF. The CDR3 DNA is TGTGCCAGTAGTATAGATGGGTGGTCTGAAGCTTTCTTT.

Many counts were recorded for this clonotype. The chain links TRBV5-1 to TRBJ2-1; D ambiguous. Germline-derived CDR1 and CDR2 are SGHRS and YFSETQ. The CDR3 loop spans 14 amino acids. V was trimmed by 0 bases and J by 6 bases, leaving 10 bases between them. For the CDR3, the DNA is TGCGCCAGCAGCTTGGACGGCTACCCCAATGAGCAGTTCTTC. This codes for CASSLDGYPNEQFF.

The genes are TRBV30 and TRBJ2-1, with D perhaps matching TRBD2 (6 bases). The CDR3 extends over 15 amino acids. Germline assignment: CDR1 GTSNPN and CDR2 SVGIG (reference sequence). V lost 0 bases, J lost 6 bases, and 15 bases lay in between. The CDR3 protein is CAWSVYGRISNEQFF. CDR3 sequence (DNA): TGTGCCTGGAGTGTTTACGGGAGAATTAGCAATGAGCAGTTCTTC.

The table lists this clonotype with many counts. J is TRBJ2-1 and V is TRBV4-3; D is ambiguous. The CDR3 totals 15 residues. The ends were cut back, 3 bases at V and 5 bases at J, with 14 bases in the middle. The germline V gene encodes CDR1 LGHNA and CDR2 YSLEER. The CDR3 region has the DNA TGCGCCAGCAGCCAGCTAGAGAGCGTTCACAATGAGCAGTTCTTC. Its protein product is CASSQLESVHNEQFF.

The chain employs TRBV7-2 and TRBJ2-1; 7 positions match TRBD1. This CDR3 has 14 residues. CDR1 and CDR2 from the germline V gene are SGHTA and FQGNSA. After removal of 5 bases from V and 9 bases from J, the junction contained 10 bases not matched to a gene. The CDR3 region has the DNA TGTGCCAGCAGCAAGGACAGGACCAGAAGTGAGCAGTTCTTC. This encodes CASSKDRTRSEQFF.

A note on this clonotype: The junction shows a germline mismatch at one end, possibly a read error. The genes are TRBV20-1 and TRBJ2-1, with 12 bases lining up with TRBD2. The germline V gene encodes CDR1 DFQATT and CDR2 SNEGSKA (reference sequence). The CDR3 has 16 residues. CDR3 sequence: CCARDPTSGGYNEQFF. Written as DNA, the CDR3 is TGCTGTGCTAGAGATCCGACTAGCGGGGGATACAATGAGCAGTTCTTC.

This chain joins TRBV5-1 and TRBJ2-5; TRBD1 is a possible D gene (5 bases). V was cut by 5 bases and J by 9 bases, with 23 bases left in between. The CDR3 length is 15 residues. Germline values: CDR1 SGHRS, CDR2 YFSETQ. The CDR3 DNA reads as TGCGCCAGCAGTACCCAGGGCGGTCGGAATGAGGCCCAGTACTTC. Its translation is CASSTQGGRNEAQYF.

The table lists this clonotype with a few counts. J is TRBJ2-1 and V is TRBV7-2; 7 bases agree with TRBD2. CDR1 and CDR2 (germline): SGHTA, FQGNSA. The CDR3 has 12 residues. J lost 10 bases, V lost 9 bases, and 9 bases had no gene match. CDR3 protein: CASGLVRQEQFF. The CDR3 DNA sequence: TGTGCCAGTGGACTAGTTCGCCAGGAGCAGTTCTTC.

The chain has TRBV27 and TRBJ2-3; 9 bases map to TRBD2. CDR1 is MNHEY and CDR2 is SMNVEV in the germline V gene (reference sequence). Trimming at V came to 4 bases and at J to 0 bases, leaving 11 bases not matched to a gene. The CDR3 sequence is 18 residues long. This CDR3 reads CASSSWGPSGASTDTQYF. In DNA, the CDR3 is TGTGCCAGCAGTTCATGGGGGCCTAGCGGGGCTAGCACAGATACGCAGTATTTT.

This clonotype was observed many times. The chain employs TRBV6-1 and TRBJ2-7, with TRBD2 matching over 14 bases. With 6 bases clipped from V and 1 base from J, the junction kept 8 bases outside the gene matches. Germline V gives CDR1 MNHNS, CDR2 SASEGT. The CDR3 is made up of 17 amino acids. Here the CDR3 DNA reads TGTGCCAGCAGACCAGGGACTAGCGGGAGCCGTTCCTACGAGCAGTACTTC. Its protein product is CASRPGTSGSRSYEQYF.

This clonotype was picked up many times. The rearrangement joins TRBV5-1 to TRBJ2-7, with 9 nucleotides matching TRBD2. V lost 1 base and J lost 3; bases outside the gene matches: 5. CDR1 and CDR2 from the germline V gene are SGHRS and YFSETQ. The CDR3 runs to 15 residues. The CDR3 DNA reads TGCGCCAGCAGCTTGTCCTCTAGCGGGAACTACGAGCAGTACTTC. It specifies CASSLSSSGNYEQYF.

In this sample, this clonotype turned up many times. This chain joins TRBV20-1 and TRBJ2-2; TRBD2 might be the D (6 bases). The CDR3 is made up of 15 amino acids. CDR1 is DFQATT, CDR2 SNEGSKA, per germline (reference sequence). V lost 1 base, J lost 4 bases, and 13 bases lay in between. CDR3 nucleotides: TGCAGTGCTAGAGCGGGGGATCTAATCACCGGGGAGCTGTTTTTT. Protein sequence: CSARAGDLITGELFF.

This clonotype occurred many times. This rearrangement joins TRBV28 to TRBJ2-2; TRBD2 is a possible D gene (5 bases). Germline loops: CDR1 MDHEN, CDR2 SYDVKM. The V end lost 8 bases, the J end lost 4 bases, and 20 bases lay between the germline ends. The CDR3 runs 16 residues. For the CDR3, the DNA is TGTGCCAGCCACTCTCCCAAGATAGCGCGCACCGGGGAGCTGTTTTTT. This gives the protein CASHSPKIARTGELFF.

This chain links TRBV5-5 with TRBJ2-3; unclear D gene. The length of the CDR3 is 14 residues. V lost 1 base and J lost 5, with 11 bases in between. Looked up from germline, CDR1 is SGHKS and CDR2 is YYEKEE (reference sequence). The CDR3 region has the DNA TGTGCCAGCAGCTTGCCTCCGGGCATAGATACGCAGTATTTT. This gives the protein CASSLPPGIDTQYF.

This rearrangement joins TRBV19 to TRBJ2-7; the D call may be TRBD1 or TRBD2 (6 bases each). The germline CDR1 and CDR2 sequences are LNHDA and SQIVND (reference sequence). Trimming left V 9 bases short and J 2 bases short, with 23 bases between. The CDR3 has 16 residues. CDR3 nucleotides: TGTGCCAGCCGGCCCGGGGGCGGAAGCGGAACCTACGAGCAGTACTTC. This codes for CASRPGGGSGTYEQYF. Supplemented by reference TRBV19 and TRBJ2-7, the full variable domain reads DGGITQSPKYLFRKEGQNVTLSCEQNLNHDAMYWYRQDPGQGLRLIYYSQIVNDFQKGDIAEGYSVSREKKESFPLTVTSAQKNPTAFYLCASRPGGGSGTYEQYFGPGTRLTVT.

This clonotype showed up many times. The V and J genes are TRBV4-3 and TRBJ1-1, with D unclear. V dropped 0 bases and J dropped 5 bases, with 7 bases sitting between them. The CDR3 runs 13 residues. Germline values: CDR1 LGHNA, CDR2 YSLEER. Here the CDR3 reads CASSQDTRTEAFF. CDR3 bases: TGCGCCAGCAGCCAAGATACGAGAACTGAAGCTTTCTTT.

This clonotype showed up just a few times. The chain couples TRBV20-1 to TRBJ2-2, with 15 positions matching TRBD2. The V and J ends lost 1 base and 0 bases, in that order; junction bases with no gene match: 9. Per germline, CDR1 DFQATT and CDR2 SNEGSKA (reference sequence). The CDR3 covers 20 residues. CDR3 protein: CSARAVRTSGRASNTGELFF. Here the CDR3 DNA reads TGCAGTGCTAGAGCGGTCCGGACTAGCGGGAGGGCCTCGAACACCGGGGAGCTGTTTTTT.

This clonotype has a count of ten or more. This sequence joins TRBV12-3 or TRBV12-4 and TRBJ2-7; 8 nucleotides agree with TRBD1. Unmatched junction bases numbered 10, after V lost 6 bases and J lost 9 bases. This CDR3 has 13 residues. The CDR3 is CASRQGATSVQYF. The CDR3 coding sequence is TGTGCCAGCAGGCAGGGGGCAACGTCTGTGCAGTACTTC.

J is TRBJ2-2 and V is TRBV7-2; 10 bases align to TRBD2. The germline V gene has CDR1 SGHTA and CDR2 FQGNSA. V lost 1 base, J lost 7 bases, and 3 bases stayed unmatched. This CDR3 is 15 amino acids long. The CDR3 DNA sequence: TGTGCCAGCAGCTTAGTGGCTAGCGGGGGCGGGGAGCTGTTTTTT. Its protein is CASSLVASGGGELFF. The variable domain in full, with the rest retrieved from reference TRBV7-2 and TRBJ2-2, is GAGVSQSPSNKVTEKGKDVELRCDPISGHTALYWYRQSLGQGLEFLIYFQGNSAPDKSGLPSDRFSAERTGGSVSTLTIQRTQQEDSAVYLCASSLVASGGGELFFGEGSRLTVL.

The chain has TRBV11-3 and TRBJ2-1, with 11 bases that match TRBD2. The germline V gene encodes CDR1 SGHNT and CDR2 YENEEA. CDR3 size: 17 residues. The junction had 12 bases not matched to a gene; V was cut back by 5 bases and J by 6 bases. Here the CDR3 DNA reads TGTGCCAGCAGCAAACAAGCCACTAGCGGGAGTTCCAATGAGCAGTTCTTC. Translation gives CASSKQATSGSSNEQFF.

This clonotype was found many times. The chain links TRBV25-1 to TRBJ2-3; no definite D call. The germline V and J ends were trimmed by 10 bases and 0 bases, with 8 bases remaining between them. This CDR3 has 12 amino acids. Germline CDR1 and CDR2: MGHDK and SYGVNS. The CDR3 nucleotides read TGTGCCACGGCGTTGAGCACAGATACGCAGTATTTT. The encoded protein is CATALSTDTQYF.